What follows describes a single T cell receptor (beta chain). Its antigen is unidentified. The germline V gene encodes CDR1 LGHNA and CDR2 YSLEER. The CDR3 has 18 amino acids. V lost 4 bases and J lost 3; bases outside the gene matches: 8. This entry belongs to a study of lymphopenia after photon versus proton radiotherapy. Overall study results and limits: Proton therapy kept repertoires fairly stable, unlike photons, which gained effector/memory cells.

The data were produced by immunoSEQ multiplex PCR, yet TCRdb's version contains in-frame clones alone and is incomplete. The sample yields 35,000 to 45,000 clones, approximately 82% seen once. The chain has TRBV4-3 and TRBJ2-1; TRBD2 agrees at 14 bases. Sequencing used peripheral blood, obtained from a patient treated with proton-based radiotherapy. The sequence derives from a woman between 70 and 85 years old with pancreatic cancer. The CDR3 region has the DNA TGCGCCAGCAGCCGTTTCACCGGGACTAGCGGGAGCTACAATGAGCAGTTCTTC. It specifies CASSRFTGTSGSYNEQFF.